The 28 T cell receptor beta chains in this list originate from one sample, sequenced in a study of cytomegalovirus exposure and HLA in healthy donors. Vbeta (60) and Jbeta (13) primers were used in the PCR. TCRdb keeps only in-frame clones here, not all; method: immunoSEQ multiplex PCR. The data contain about 150,000 clones, approximately 77% of them singletons. Input material: PBMCs. All receptors come from a woman aged 40 to 50 in good health and CMV-seronegative.

This clone was counted a few times. This rearrangement joins TRBV5-6 to TRBJ2-1; tentatively, D is TRBD1 (5 bases). CDR3 length equals 14 residues. Looked up from germline, CDR1 is SGHDT and CDR2 is YYEEEE. V was clipped by 4 bases and J by 3 bases, with 11 bases between them. The CDR3 sequence: CASSPGTGYNEQFF. Here the CDR3 DNA reads TGTGCCAGCAGCCCTGGAACAGGCTACAATGAGCAGTTCTTC.

The J gene is TRBJ1-1, the V gene TRBV5-1; D not certain. From germline, CDR1 is SGHRS and CDR2 YFSETQ. The V gene lost 0 bases and the J gene lost 5 bases, with 11 bases spanning the gap. This CDR3 contains 14 residues. The CDR3 DNA is TGCGCCAGCAGCTTGGTTACGGTTGAGACTGAAGCTTTCTTT. Protein sequence: CASSLVTVETEAFF.

This clone has a handful of counts. This sequence joins TRBV28 and TRBJ1-4; 8 nucleotides align to TRBD1. CDR1 and CDR2 from the germline V gene are MDHEN and SYDVKM. V lost 5 bases, J lost 5 bases, and 10 bases stayed unmatched. The CDR3 is 16 residues long. The chain's CDR3 is CASSLLFGTGNEKLFF. The DNA for the CDR3 is TGTGCCAGCAGTCTCCTTTTCGGGACAGGAAATGAAAAACTGTTTTTT.

The gene calls are TRBV25-1 and TRBJ1-6; D is uncertain. V was shortened by 3 bases and J by 15 bases, with 12 bases between the two germline ends. Germline CDR1 MGHDK, CDR2 SYGVNS. The CDR3 sequence is 12 residues long. CDR3: CASSDSLQDLHF. In nucleotides, the CDR3 is TGTGCCAGCAGTGATTCCCTCCAGGACCTCCACTTT.

The chain links TRBV4-1 to TRBJ2-3; possible D gene TRBD1, 5 bases. This CDR3 is 13 amino acids long. V gave up 0 bases and J gave up 7 bases, with 8 bases separating them. Germline CDR1 reads MGHRA; CDR2 reads YSYEKL. CDR3 sequence: CASSQDPGNTQYF. The CDR3, as DNA: TGCGCCAGCAGCCAAGACCCAGGGAATACGCAGTATTTT.

The chain has TRBV7-8 and TRBJ2-5; possibly TRBD2 for D (5 bases). Germline V gene data show CDR1 as SGHVS and CDR2 as FQNEAQ. V shed 0 bases and J shed 0 bases, with 14 bases lying between them. There are 17 residues in the CDR3. The CDR3 DNA reads as TGTGCCAGCAGCTTAGCGATCGGGGATCCCCACCAAGAGACCCAGTACTTC. Amino acids: CASSLAIGDPHQETQYF.

V gene TRBV28 combines with J gene TRBJ1-5, with a weak D call TRBD1 (6 bases). Germline CDR1 MDHEN, CDR2 SYDVKM. V lost 5 bases to trimming and J lost 3 bases, with 20 bases between them. The CDR3 loop spans 17 amino acids. CDR3 region: CASSLRDKAIFNQPQHF. The CDR3 DNA reads TGTGCCAGCAGTCTGAGGGACAAGGCGATTTTCAATCAGCCCCAGCATTTT.

A remark on this clone: One junction end does not reproduce the germline sequence, and a read error may be involved. Other nucleotide sequences from this sample produce the same CDR3. The genes are TRBV2 and TRBJ2-3; 8 positions agree with TRBD1. The CDR3 extends over 15 amino acids. Germline-derived CDR1 and CDR2 are SNHLY and FYNNEI. The CDR3 sequence: CASRRNRGSTDTQYF. In DNA form, the CDR3 reads TGTGCCAGCAGACGAAACAGGGGGAGCACGGATACGCAGTATTTT. Using reference TRBV2 and TRBJ2-3 for the parts outside the CDR3, the full variable domain is EPEVTQTPSHQVTQMGQEVILRCVPISNHLYFYWYRQILGQKVEFLVSFYNNEISEKSEIFDDQFSVERPDGSNFTLKIRSTKLEDSAMYFCASRRNRGSTDTQYFGPGTRLTVL.

This clone appeared a single time. J is TRBJ2-1 and V is TRBV2, with 8 bases identical to TRBD1. J lost 0 bases, V lost 6 bases, and 10 bases had no gene match. The CDR3 runs 17 residues. Germline V gene lookup returns CDR1 SNHLY and CDR2 FYNNEI. CDR3 loop: CASSRTGTLLSYNEQFF. The CDR3 bases are TGTGCCAGCAGCAGGACAGGGACGCTACTCTCCTACAATGAGCAGTTCTTC.

This clone showed up just a few times. The chain employs TRBV5-6 and TRBJ1-2; the match to TRBD1 covers 7 bases. J was trimmed by 5 bases and V by 4 bases; bases with no gene match: 5. CDR1 and CDR2 (germline): SGHDT, YYEEEE. The CDR3 length is 13 residues. Written as DNA, the CDR3 is TGTGCCAGCAGCCGACAGGGAAGGTATGGCTACACCTTC. As protein: CASSRQGRYGYTF.

The chain is built from TRBV4-1 and TRBJ1-5; D not certain. Trimming removed 4 bases at V and 0 bases at J, with 16 bases between. In germline, CDR1 is MGHRA, CDR2 YSYEKL. The CDR3 has 17 amino acids. The CDR3 sequence: CASSPRATGFSNQPQHF. In DNA, the CDR3 is TGCGCCAGCAGCCCACGGGCTACGGGATTTAGCAATCAGCCCCAGCATTTT.

This clone was detected a few times. The chain recombines TRBV5-4 with TRBJ1-2; a weak D match, TRBD1 (5 bases). This CDR3 is 13 amino acids long. Germline V gene sequence: CDR1 SGHNT, CDR2 YYREEE (reference sequence). Trimming removed 2 bases at V and 4 bases at J, with 9 bases between. Here the CDR3 reads CASSLTGPYGYTF. For the CDR3, the DNA is TGTGCCAGCAGCTTAACAGGACCCTATGGCTACACCTTC.

The chain has TRBV6-5 and TRBJ1-6; 7 bases match TRBD1. Germline assignment: CDR1 MNHEY and CDR2 SVGAGI. The CDR3 is made up of 14 amino acids. After removal of 6 bases from V and 10 bases from J, the junction contained 9 bases not matched to a gene. The CDR3 is CASSRDRVRSPLHF. The DNA for the CDR3 is TGTGCCAGCAGCCGTGACAGGGTGCGATCACCCCTCCACTTT.

V is TRBV5-1 and J is TRBJ2-2; D may be TRBD2 (6 bases). The CDR3 loop spans 14 amino acids. Trimming left V 0 bases short and J 6 bases short, with 9 bases between. In germline, CDR1 is SGHRS, CDR2 YFSETQ. As DNA, the CDR3 is TGCGCCAGCAGCTTGGGGTGGAGGGCCGGGGAGCTGTTTTTT. This sequence encodes CASSLGWRAGELFF.

The chain employs TRBV2 and TRBJ1-1; 7 nucleotides agree with TRBD1. Per the germline V gene, CDR1 is SNHLY and CDR2 is FYNNEI. The CDR3 runs to 16 residues. The junction had 14 bases not matched to a gene; V was cut back by 10 bases and J by 0 bases. The CDR3 nucleotides are TGTGCCATCAAAGGGGGCGTTATGCTTCTGAACACTGAAGCTTTCTTT. This gives the protein CAIKGGVMLLNTEAFF.

The chain couples TRBV15 to TRBJ1-1; 8 bases align to TRBD1. This CDR3 region has 17 residues. Germline lookup yields CDR1 LNHNV and CDR2 YYDKDF (reference sequence). V shed 2 bases and J 6 bases; nucleotides not matched to a gene: 14. CDR3 coding DNA: TGTGCCACCAGCAGAAGCCCACTCGGGACAGGTATCCCTGAAGCTTTCTTT. Its protein is CATSRSPLGTGIPEAFF. Drawing the rest from reference TRBV15 and TRBJ1-1, the complete variable domain is DAMVIQNPRYQVTQFGKPVTLSCSQTLNHNVMYWYQQKSSQAPKLLFHYYDKDFNNEADTPDNFQSRRPNTSFCFLDIRSPGLGDTAMYLCATSRSPLGTGIPEAFFGQGTRLTVV.

The V gene is TRBV7-9, the J gene TRBJ2-7; 8 positions agree with TRBD1. V shed 1 base, J shed 6 bases, and the junction held 11 bases outside the gene matches. The CDR3 covers 16 residues. Per germline, CDR1 SEHNR and CDR2 FQNEAQ (reference sequence). CDR3 in DNA: TGTGCCAGCAGCTTAGGAGACAGGGGTATCTTTAGCGAGCAGTACTTC. As protein: CASSLGDRGIFSEQYF.

For this clone: Its ends do not fully match the called genes, so a read error is possible. The CDR3 nucleotides read TGTTCCAGCAGCGCACGGACAGGGGATTTGTTCTTC. This gives the protein CSSSARTGDLFF. The chain joins TRBV7-9 to TRBJ2-1; 9 positions match TRBD1. The CDR3 spans 12 residues. The germline V gene encodes CDR1 SEHNR and CDR2 FQNEAQ (reference sequence).

This clone has just a few counts. The CDR3 protein is CASSRLDGPVEKLFF. The CDR3 DNA sequence: TGTGCCAGCAGCCGCCTTGATGGGCCGGTTGAAAAACTGTTTTTT. V usage is TRBV5-4 and J usage is TRBJ1-4; no clear D gene. The CDR3 length is 15 residues. The V gene's germline CDR1 is SGHNT and CDR2 YYREEE (reference sequence). V lost 4 bases to trimming and J lost 7 bases, with 17 bases between them.

This clone was observed a single time. The V call is TRBV9, the J call TRBJ2-7, with TRBD1 identical over 12 bases. Germline values: CDR1 SGDLS, CDR2 YYNGEE. Trimming removed 3 bases from V and 6 bases from J; junction bases left unmatched: 4. The CDR3 is made up of 14 amino acids. The CDR3 sequence: CASSDRDRGREQYF. CDR3 DNA sequence: TGTGCCAGCAGCGACCGGGACAGGGGGCGCGAGCAGTACTTC.

V is TRBV6-5 and J is TRBJ2-7; TRBD2 is a possible D gene (5 bases). Germline V gene data show CDR1 as MNHEY and CDR2 as SVGAGI. The CDR3 consists of 15 residues. V was trimmed by 6 bases and J by 1 base, leaving 16 bases between them. The CDR3 spells CASSPFRGTSYEQYF. DNA of the CDR3: TGTGCCAGCAGCCCCTTTCGGGGTACTTCCTACGAGCAGTACTTC.

V gene TRBV2 combines with J gene TRBJ1-4, with TRBD1 identical over 9 bases. The junction had 9 bases not matched to a gene; V was cut back by 3 bases and J by 4 bases. This CDR3 comprises 17 residues. Looked up from germline, CDR1 is SNHLY and CDR2 is FYNNEI. CDR3 sequence (DNA): TGTGCCAGCAGTGACCCGACAGGGGGGAACTATAATGAAAAACTGTTTTTT. It specifies CASSDPTGGNYNEKLFF.

The chain combines TRBV7-9 with TRBJ1-1; 10 bases are a match to TRBD1. The trim removed 4 bases at V and 0 bases at J, leaving 8 bases unmatched. CDR3 length: 17 amino acids. Germline CDR1 is SEHNR and CDR2 is FQNEAQ (reference sequence). In DNA, the CDR3 is TGTGCCAGCAGCTCCAAACCGGGACAGGGGATGAACACTGAAGCTTTCTTT. Protein sequence: CASSSKPGQGMNTEAFF.

V gene TRBV19 combines with J gene TRBJ2-7; possibly TRBD1 for D (6 bases). Germline CDR1 LNHDA, CDR2 SQIVND (reference sequence). V was cut by 3 bases and J by 0 bases, with 9 bases left in between. This CDR3 is 14 amino acids long. CDR3 DNA: TGTGCCAGTAGTATGGTCAGGGGCTCCTACGAGCAGTACTTC. It is translated as CASSMVRGSYEQYF.

This clone has just a few counts. This sequence joins TRBV28 and TRBJ2-5; D not resolved. The CDR3 has 17 residues. V gave up 1 base and J gave up 5 bases, with 20 bases separating them. Germline CDR1 reads MDHEN; CDR2 reads SYDVKM. CDR3 DNA: TGTGCCAGCAGTTTATCGGGTCTTGGTAACTCGAGGGAGACCCAGTACTTC. This codes for CASSLSGLGNSRETQYF.

This chain links TRBV7-8 with TRBJ1-2; possibly TRBD1 for D (5 bases). The CDR3 runs 15 residues. Germline assignment: CDR1 SGHVS and CDR2 FQNEAQ. V was trimmed by 1 base and J by 4 bases, leaving 13 bases between them. DNA of the CDR3: TGTGCCAGCAGCTTAGGGCAGGCTAGGGGCTATGGCTACACCTTC. Protein sequence: CASSLGQARGYGYTF.

This chain uses TRBV19 with TRBJ1-5; 9 bases are shared with TRBD1. Unmatched junction bases numbered 8, after V lost 4 bases and J lost 7 bases. The CDR3 runs to 15 residues. Germline values: CDR1 LNHDA, CDR2 SQIVND (reference sequence). The CDR3 region is CASSTGQGIGQPQHF. The CDR3 nucleotides read TGTGCCAGTAGTACGGGACAGGGCATTGGGCAGCCCCAGCATTTT.

This sequence joins TRBV5-4 and TRBJ2-5; TRBD2 agrees at 8 bases. Germline assignment: CDR1 SGHNT and CDR2 YYREEE (reference sequence). The CDR3 contains 14 residues. V shed 4 bases and J 1 base; nucleotides not matched to a gene: 3. The CDR3 reads CASSSGGSQETQYF. CDR3 sequence (DNA): TGTGCCAGCAGCAGCGGGGGTTCCCAAGAGACCCAGTACTTC.